The 8 T cell receptor beta chains in this list originate from one sample, sequenced in a study of human T cells and chemical hapten exposure. Each CDR3 protein is one row after TCRdb ran MiXCR on the RACE reads. Counted here are approximately 77,000 distinct CDR3 sequences, roughly 15% occurring once; the ten biggest clones make up roughly 4.8%. The time point: pre-sensitization, week 0. Treatment indicated: therapeutic diphenylcyclopropenone sensitization with weekly scalp DPC. The specimen comprised whole blood, sampled in connection with sensitization to the hapten diphenylcyclopropenone (DPC). The origin of the receptors is a woman aged 50 to 60 with alopecia areata. Some clones in this sample may be carry-over from other donors' samples.

CDR3 sequence (DNA): TGCAGTGCTAGAGATCCCTGGGGGTTAAAGAGGATCAAGACCCAGTACTTC. Residues: CSARDPWGLKRIKTQYF. The V call is TRBV20-1, the J call TRBJ2-5; possibly TRBD1 or TRBD2 for D (5 bases each). Trimming took off 0 bases at V and 6 bases at J, with 23 bases between the two ends. CDR1 and CDR2 from the germline V gene are DFQATT and SNEGSKA (reference sequence). The CDR3 length is 17 residues.

Relative to its sample, this clonotype is medium-sized. The rearrangement joins TRBV7-8 to TRBJ2-6, with 7 bases matching TRBD1. The junction had 3 bases not matched to a gene; V was cut back by 6 bases and J by 1 base. CDR1 and CDR2 (germline): SGHVS, FQNEAQ. This CDR3 comprises 15 residues. The CDR3 DNA follows: TGTGCCAGCAGGGCAGGGGGTTCTGGGGCCAACGTCCTGACTTTC. Translation: CASRAGGSGANVLTF.

In its sample, this clonotype was seen a few times. The genes are TRBV7-2 and TRBJ1-3; a weak D match, TRBD1 (6 bases). The CDR3 has 16 residues. Trimming removed 1 base at V and 0 bases at J, with 10 bases between. Germline-derived CDR1 and CDR2 are SGHTA and FQGNSA. CDR3 amino acids: CASSLVSRGSGNTIYF. The CDR3 region has the DNA TGTGCCAGCAGCTTAGTGTCCAGGGGCTCTGGAAACACCATATATTTT.

The CDR3 sequence: CASSYGLANYGYTF. The CDR3 coding sequence is TGTGCCAGCAGTTACGGTCTGGCTAACTATGGCTACACCTTC. This chain uses TRBV6-5 with TRBJ1-2; D gene uncertain. This CDR3 region has 14 residues. Germline V gene lookup returns CDR1 MNHEY and CDR2 SVGAGI. Trimming shortened V by 2 bases and J by 0 bases, and 7 bases separated the two germline ends.

V and J are TRBV20-1 and TRBJ2-3; 13 bases align to TRBD2. Trimming took 3 bases from V and 3 from J; bases not matched to a gene: 6. Germline assignment: CDR1 DFQATT and CDR2 SNEGSKA (reference sequence). This CDR3 contains 16 residues. CDR3 DNA: TGCAGTGCTAGCCTGACTAGCGGGAGGATTACAGATACGCAGTATTTT. Protein sequence: CSASLTSGRITDTQYF.

This sequence joins TRBV20-1 and TRBJ2-7; possibly TRBD2 for D (5 bases). With 0 bases removed from V and 0 bases from J, the gap between germline ends came to 18 bases. The CDR3 has 17 residues. In germline, CDR1 is DFQATT, CDR2 SNEGSKA (reference sequence). The CDR3 here is CSARDWGTSGRSYEQYF. In nucleotides, the CDR3 is TGCAGTGCTAGAGATTGGGGAACTAGTGGGCGCTCCTACGAGCAGTACTTC.

This clonotype came up a few times. The chain couples TRBV6-2 or TRBV6-3 to TRBJ1-1; D is perhaps TRBD1 (5 bases). There are 14 residues in the CDR3. The germline CDR1 and CDR2 sequences are MNHEY and SVGEGT. Deletions cut 6 bases from V and 1 base from J, with 12 bases between. As DNA, the CDR3 is TGTGCCAGCAGCACACAGGCGGGGAACACTGAAGCTTTCTTT. Protein: CASSTQAGNTEAFF.

In its sample, this clonotype was seen a few times. The V gene is TRBV4-2, the J gene TRBJ1-4, with a possible D match to TRBD1 (5 bases). The CDR3 sequence is 16 residues long. Trimming cost V 1 base and J 0 bases, with 9 bases left between them. The germline gives CDR1 LGHNA, CDR2 YNFKEQ. CDR3 loop: CASSQGGIATNEKLFF. The CDR3 nucleotides read TGTGCCAGCAGCCAAGGGGGCATTGCAACTAATGAAAAACTGTTTTTT.